Here is one T cell receptor beta chain with its context. What it binds is not known. The source of the sample is a study of lymphopenia after photon versus proton radiotherapy. The protocol was immunoSEQ multiplex PCR, while the TCRdb copy is restricted to in-frame clones and leaves out a portion. The profile shows 65,000 to 70,000 clones, around 90% of them singletons. The CDR3 covers 15 residues. The V and J ends lost 3 bases and 4 bases, in that order; junction bases with no gene match: 6. Germline CDR1 reads MGHRA; CDR2 reads YSYEKL. Broader study findings: After lymphocyte nadir, photon-treated repertoires showed oligoclonal expansion, especially CD8+ Temra. Larger post-nadir TCR diversity loss correlated inversely with survival in deceased patients.

The sequencing used peripheral blood, collected from a patient treated with photon-based radiotherapy. The V and J genes are TRBV4-1 and TRBJ2-7; TRBD1 matches 10 bases. The clonotype originates from a woman between 65 and 79 years old with pancreatic cancer. The CDR3 loop reads CASSQEDRGIYEQYF. CDR3 DNA sequence: TGCGCCAGCAGCCAGGAGGACAGGGGGATTTACGAGCAGTACTTC.